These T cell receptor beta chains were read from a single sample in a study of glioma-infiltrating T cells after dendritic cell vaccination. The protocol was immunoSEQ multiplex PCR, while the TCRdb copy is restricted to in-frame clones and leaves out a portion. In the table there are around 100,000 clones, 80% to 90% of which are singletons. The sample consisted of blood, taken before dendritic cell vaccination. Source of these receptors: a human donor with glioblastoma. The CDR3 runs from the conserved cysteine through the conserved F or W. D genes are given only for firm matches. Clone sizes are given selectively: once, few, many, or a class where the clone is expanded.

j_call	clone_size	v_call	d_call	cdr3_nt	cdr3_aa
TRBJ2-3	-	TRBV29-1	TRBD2	TGCAGCGTTGACGGGGGAGGGGATACGCAGTATTTT	CSVDGGGDTQYF
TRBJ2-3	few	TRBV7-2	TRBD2	TGTGCCAGCAGCTTAGTGGGACTAGCGGGGGGGCGTGGCGCAGATACGCAGTATTTT	CASSLVGLAGGRGADTQYF
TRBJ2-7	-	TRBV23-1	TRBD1	TGCGCCAGCAGTCACTGGGACAGGAGGGCCTACGAGCAGTACTTC	CASSHWDRRAYEQYF
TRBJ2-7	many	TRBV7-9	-	TGTGCCAGCAGCTTAGCTGCCGGGGTCGAGCAGTACTTC	CASSLAAGVEQYF
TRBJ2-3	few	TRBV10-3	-	TGTGCCATCAGTGACGGGGGTTGGGCAGATACGCAGTATTTT	CAISDGGWADTQYF
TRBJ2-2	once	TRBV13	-	TGTGCCAGCAGCTTAGAGGGGGTGAACACCGGGGAGCTGTTTTTT	CASSLEGVNTGELFF
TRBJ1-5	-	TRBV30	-	TGTGCCTGGAGTTCATACGGGACACTAGATCAGCCCCAGCATTTT	CAWSSYGTLDQPQHF
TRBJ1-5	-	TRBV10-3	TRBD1	TGTGCCATCAGTGAGTCGGAAGGGGGCTGGGAACCCCAGCATTTT	CAISESEGGWEPQHF
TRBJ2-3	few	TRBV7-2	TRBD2	TGTGCCAGCAGCTTTTCCCCCCGGGGGGGCGGGTCTGATACGCAGTATTTT	CASSFSPRGGGSDTQYF
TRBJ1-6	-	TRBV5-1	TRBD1	TGCGCCAGCAGCTTGACGGGACAGGATCTCTCACCCCTCCACTTT	CASSLTGQDLSPLHF
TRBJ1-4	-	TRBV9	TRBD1	TGTGCCAGCAGCGTGGGGGACAGGAATAATGAAAAACTGTTTTTT	CASSVGDRNNEKLFF
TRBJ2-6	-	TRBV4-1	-	TGCGCCAGCAGCCCCCCAGGGTCTGCTGGGGCCAACGTCCTGACTTTC	CASSPPGSAGANVLTF
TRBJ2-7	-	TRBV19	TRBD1	TGTGCCAGTAGGGCCAACAGGGGGACCTACGAGCAGTACTTC	CASRANRGTYEQYF
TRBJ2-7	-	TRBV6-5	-	TGTGCCAGCAGTTACTCGGGGGACATCACCTACGAGCAGTACTTC	CASSYSGDITYEQYF
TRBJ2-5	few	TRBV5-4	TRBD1	TGTGCCAGCAGCACCGGGACAGGGGAAGGTTTTATGGAGACCCAGTACTTC	CASSTGTGEGFMETQYF
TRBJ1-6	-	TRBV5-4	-	TGTGCCAGCAGCCTAGCGGGGAGGCCTTCACCCCTCCACTTT	CASSLAGRPSPLHF
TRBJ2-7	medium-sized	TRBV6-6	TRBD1	TGTGCCAGCAGTTACCTGGGGACAGGGGACGAGCAGTACTTC	CASSYLGTGDEQYF
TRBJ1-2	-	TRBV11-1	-	TGTGCCAGCAGCCCAGAGCGGCAGCTACCCTATGGCTACACCTTC	CASSPERQLPYGYTF
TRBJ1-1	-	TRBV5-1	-	TGCGCCAGCAGACGGGACTCTCAGAACACTGAAGCTTTCTTT	CASRRDSQNTEAFF
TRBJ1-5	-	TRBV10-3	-	TGTGCCATCAGTGAGACACCCCAGCCCCAGCATTTT	CAISETPQPQHF